The entry below describes one TCR beta chain. The record originates from a study of T cell responses to AZD1222 COVID-19 vaccine. TCRdb's table, derived via immunoSEQ multiplex PCR, lists solely in-frame clones and lacks some. The sample lists roughly 100,000 clones, 70% to 90% occurring once. This TCR was sampled from an adult in good health. Sequences were derived from peripheral blood, sampled on day 0 of AZD1222 vaccination.

CDR3 residues: CASSPDSGYGYTF. The DNA of the CDR3 is TGTGCCAGCTCCCCTGACAGTGGATATGGCTACACCTTC. The chain carries TRBV18 and TRBJ1-2; D is possibly TRBD1 (5 bases). Trimming cost V 6 bases and J 5 bases, with 13 bases left between them. This CDR3 has 13 residues. Germline CDR1 is KGHSH and CDR2 is LQKENI.